Listed here are 23 T cell receptor beta chains from one sample, sequenced in a study of cytomegalovirus exposure and HLA in healthy donors. Researchers ran the PCR with 60 Vbeta and 13 Jbeta primers. TCRdb's table, derived via immunoSEQ multiplex PCR, lists solely in-frame clones and lacks some. The table records roughly 190,000 clones, around 81% of them present only once. The sequenced sample was PBMCs. Receptors were obtained from a woman under 40 in good health and CMV-seropositive.

This clone appeared once. The CDR3: CAVRSPGELFF. Written as DNA, the CDR3 is TGCGCCGTTAGGAGCCCCGGGGAGCTGTTTTTT. This chain joins TRBV10-2 and TRBJ2-2; no clear D gene. The ends were cut back, 11 bases at V and 6 bases at J, with 10 bases in the middle. Germline loops: CDR1 WSHSY, CDR2 SAAADI. This CDR3 region has 11 residues.

This sequence joins TRBV27 and TRBJ2-2; 7 bases line up with TRBD2. CDR1 MNHEY and CDR2 SMNVEV come from the germline V gene (reference sequence). The trim removed 5 bases at V and 0 bases at J, leaving 6 bases unmatched. The CDR3 has 16 amino acids. In DNA, the CDR3 is TGTGCCAGCAGTCCGCAGACTAGCTCGAACACCGGGGAGCTGTTTTTT. Protein sequence: CASSPQTSSNTGELFF.

This clone has a handful of counts. The chain is built from TRBV18 and TRBJ2-5; perhaps TRBD1 as D (6 bases). The CDR3 extends over 14 amino acids. Germline CDR1 and CDR2: KGHSH and LQKENI. The germline V and J ends were trimmed by 6 bases and 5 bases, with 16 bases remaining between them. CDR3: CASSQDTGRETQYF. CDR3 bases: TGTGCCAGCTCGCAGGATACAGGGCGGGAGACCCAGTACTTC.

In its sample, this clone was seen once. The chain joins TRBV29-1 to TRBJ1-1, with D perhaps TRBD1 (5 bases). V lost 4 bases to trimming and J lost 9 bases, with 21 bases between them. Per germline, CDR1 SQVTM and CDR2 ANQGSEA. The CDR3 runs to 14 residues. This chain's CDR3 is CSVVALGVRSQAFF. The CDR3 DNA is TGCAGCGTTGTAGCTTTAGGGGTACGATCTCAAGCTTTCTTT. The whole variable domain, filled in from reference TRBV29-1 and TRBJ1-1, reads SAVISQKPSRDICQRGTSLTIQCQVDSQVTMMFWYRQQPGQSLTLIATANQGSEATYESGFVIDKFPISRPNLTFSTLTVSNMSPEDSSIYLCSVVALGVRSQAFFGQGTRLTVV.

This clone was recorded only once. The chain recombines TRBV7-9 with TRBJ2-2, with 8 bases lining up with TRBD2. Germline loops: CDR1 SEHNR, CDR2 FQNEAQ (reference sequence). This CDR3 has 15 residues. The V and J ends lost 7 bases and 0 bases, in that order; junction bases with no gene match: 4. CDR3 sequence (DNA): TGTGCCAGCACCGCGACTAGCGCGAACACCGGGGAGCTGTTTTTT. Translation gives CASTATSANTGELFF.

The chain has TRBV4-1 and TRBJ1-2; D perhaps matches TRBD1 (5 bases). Trimming removed 1 base at V and 2 bases at J, with 11 bases between. The CDR3 contains 15 residues. Germline CDR1 reads MGHRA; CDR2 reads YSYEKL. CDR3 nucleotides: TGCGCCAGCAGCCAAGGCGGGGGAGGGAACTATGGCTACACCTTC. Its translation: CASSQGGGGNYGYTF.

The chain links TRBV5-1 to TRBJ1-1, with D possibly TRBD1 on 6 matching bases. The CDR3 totals 13 residues. Trimming took 4 bases from V and 7 from J, leaving 14 bases between them. CDR1 and CDR2 from the germline V gene are SGHRS and YFSETQ. CDR3 region: CASSPAGALEAFF. DNA for the CDR3: TGCGCCAGCAGCCCGGCAGGGGCCCTTGAAGCTTTCTTT.

The chain links TRBV19 to TRBJ1-2; tentatively, D is TRBD1 (6 bases). Germline V gene lookup returns CDR1 LNHDA and CDR2 SQIVND (reference sequence). Trimming stripped 8 bases from V and 1 base from J, with 17 bases between. The CDR3 spans 15 residues. The CDR3 spells CASAIQGTINYGYTF. In DNA form, the CDR3 reads TGTGCCAGTGCTATCCAGGGGACAATTAACTATGGCTACACCTTC.

The V gene is TRBV5-1, the J gene TRBJ1-3; 8 bases line up with TRBD1. Losses at the gene ends were 4 bases for V and 0 bases for J; bases not matched to a gene: 3. CDR3 length: 15 residues. Germline V gene lookup returns CDR1 SGHRS and CDR2 YFSETQ. In nucleotides, the CDR3 is TGCGCCAGCAGCGAAGGGACAGGCTCTGGAAACACCATATATTTT. Encoded protein: CASSEGTGSGNTIYF.

This clone was picked up one time. This chain links TRBV10-2 with TRBJ1-5; D not certain. The CDR3 totals 16 residues. Trimming cost V 6 bases and J 2 bases, with 17 bases left between them. Germline lookup yields CDR1 WSHSY and CDR2 SAAADI. In DNA form, the CDR3 reads TGCGCCAGCAGCCGTGGTGGCCCCCCTGGCAATCAGCCCCAGCATTTT. It specifies CASSRGGPPGNQPQHF.

The chain recombines TRBV27 with TRBJ2-7, with 12 bases identical to TRBD2. There are 14 residues in the CDR3. V dropped 5 bases and J dropped 7; count of bases not matched to a gene: 6. Germline V lookup: CDR1 MNHEY, CDR2 SMNVEV (reference sequence). The CDR3 nucleotides read TGTGCCAGCAGTCCCGGACTAGCGGGGCGTGAGCAGTACTTC. Amino acid sequence: CASSPGLAGREQYF.

The J gene is TRBJ2-3, the V gene TRBV5-4; D possibly corresponds to TRBD2 (6 bases). This CDR3 spans 13 amino acids. The germline V gene has CDR1 SGHNT and CDR2 YYREEE (reference sequence). Trimming cost V 4 bases and J 2 bases, with 8 bases left between them. The CDR3 spells CASSREFTDTQYF. The CDR3 bases are TGTGCCAGCAGCCGGGAGTTCACAGATACGCAGTATTTT.

In this sample, this clone turned up a few times. This chain joins TRBV5-4 and TRBJ1-2, with D maybe TRBD1 (6 bases). Germline V gene sequence: CDR1 SGHNT, CDR2 YYREEE (reference sequence). This CDR3 region has 16 residues. Trimming cost V 4 bases and J 7 bases, with 23 bases left between them. The chain's CDR3 is CASSQIRAGDPFGYTF. The CDR3 bases are TGTGCCAGCAGCCAAATCAGGGCAGGGGACCCTTTTGGCTACACCTTC.

The chain has TRBV9 and TRBJ2-3; 12 bases map to TRBD2. The trim removed 4 bases at V and 1 base at J, leaving 4 bases unmatched. CDR3 size: 16 residues. The germline CDR1 and CDR2 sequences are SGDLS and YYNGEE. CDR3 in amino acids: CASSRLAGDRTDTQYF. CDR3 bases: TGTGCCAGCAGCCGACTAGCGGGGGATCGCACAGATACGCAGTATTTT. Filled out from reference TRBV9 and TRBJ2-3, the complete variable domain reads DSGVTQTPKHLITATGQRVTLRCSPRSGDLSVYWYQQSLDQGLQFLIQYYNGEERAKGNILERFSAQQFPDLHSELNLSSLELGDSALYFCASSRLAGDRTDTQYFGPGTRLTVL.

This chain links TRBV28 with TRBJ1-1; possible D gene TRBD1, 6 bases. CDR3 length: 13 amino acids. V lost 6 bases and J 3 bases, leaving 11 bases between the germline ends. Germline loops: CDR1 MDHEN, CDR2 SYDVKM. The CDR3, as DNA: TGTGCCAGCAGGACAGGAACCTACACTGAAGCTTTCTTT. Translated: CASRTGTYTEAFF.

This clone showed up just a few times. V and J are TRBV4-3 and TRBJ1-4, with D possibly TRBD1 on 6 matching bases. This CDR3 contains 15 residues. Trimming took off 1 base at V and 7 bases at J, with 13 bases between the two ends. The germline CDR1 and CDR2 sequences are LGHNA and YSLEER. The CDR3 loop is CASSQGTAGVEKLFF. CDR3 nucleotide sequence: TGCGCCAGCAGCCAAGGGACAGCAGGGGTTGAAAAACTGTTTTTT.

Here the CDR3 DNA reads TGTGCCAGCAGAATAGCCCGATCCACCGGGGAGCTGTTTTTT. This translates into CASRIARSTGELFF. The chain employs TRBV6-1 and TRBJ2-2, with D unresolved. CDR3 length: 14 residues. Trimming took off 6 bases at V and 4 bases at J, with 12 bases between the two ends. From germline, CDR1 is MNHNS and CDR2 SASEGT.

V and J are TRBV7-6 and TRBJ2-3; 7 bases fit TRBD2. CDR1 and CDR2 (germline): SGHVS, FNYEAQ. The V and J ends lost 5 bases and 0 bases, in that order; junction bases with no gene match: 8. The CDR3 runs 16 residues. CDR3 in amino acids: CASSLGGTVSTDTQYF. The CDR3 DNA reads as TGTGCCAGCAGCCTGGGAGGGACCGTTAGCACAGATACGCAGTATTTT.

The V and J genes are TRBV10-1 and TRBJ2-6, with 9 bases aligning to TRBD1. V gave up 3 bases and J gave up 2 bases; unmatched junction bases: 5. CDR1 is WNHNN and CDR2 is SYGVQD in the germline V gene (reference sequence). The CDR3 length is 17 residues. CDR3 in DNA: TGCGCCAGCAGTGACGGGACAGGGACCACTGGGGCCAACGTCCTGACTTTC. It encodes CASSDGTGTTGANVLTF.

Concerning this clone: This sample also contains other DNA sequences that code for the same CDR3. The chain combines TRBV5-1 with TRBJ1-1; tentatively, D is TRBD1 (6 bases). This CDR3 has 13 residues. CDR1 and CDR2 from the germline V gene are SGHRS and YFSETQ. V was shortened by 5 bases and J by 3 bases, with 11 bases between the two germline ends. The CDR3 spells CASRPDSYTEAFF. Here the CDR3 DNA reads TGCGCCAGCAGGCCGGACAGTTACACTGAAGCTTTCTTT.

Here the CDR3 reads CASSYGLPVSYEQYF. CDR3 coding DNA: TGTGCCAGCAGTTACGGACTACCTGTTTCTTACGAGCAGTACTTC. V usage is TRBV6-5 and J usage is TRBJ2-7, with a possible D match to TRBD2 (6 bases). The CDR3 loop spans 15 amino acids. CDR1 is MNHEY, CDR2 SVGAGI, per germline. V was cut by 2 bases and J by 4 bases, with 15 bases left in between.

The rearrangement links TRBV5-1 to TRBJ1-6, with a possible D match to TRBD1 (5 bases). Germline values: CDR1 SGHRS, CDR2 YFSETQ. The CDR3 is 13 amino acids. Trimming stripped 0 bases from V and 7 bases from J, with 5 bases between. CDR3: CASSLEGNSPLHF. CDR3 sequence (DNA): TGCGCCAGCAGCTTGGAGGGGAATTCACCCCTCCACTTT. The whole variable domain, filled in from reference TRBV5-1 and TRBJ1-6, reads KAGVTQTPRYLIKTRGQQVTLSCSPISGHRSVSWYQQTPGQGLQFLFEYFSETQRNKGNFPGRFSGRQFSNSRSEMNVSTLELGDSALYLCASSLEGNSPLHFGNGTRLTVT.

J is TRBJ2-7 and V is TRBV10-3; 11 positions match TRBD2. V was pared by 6 bases and J by 4 bases, with 5 bases of the junction left unmatched. The CDR3 runs to 14 residues. Germline values: CDR1 ENHRY, CDR2 SYGVKD. The CDR3 spells CAIRNTSGSYEQYF. Written as DNA, the CDR3 is TGTGCCATCAGGAACACTAGCGGGAGTTACGAGCAGTACTTC.